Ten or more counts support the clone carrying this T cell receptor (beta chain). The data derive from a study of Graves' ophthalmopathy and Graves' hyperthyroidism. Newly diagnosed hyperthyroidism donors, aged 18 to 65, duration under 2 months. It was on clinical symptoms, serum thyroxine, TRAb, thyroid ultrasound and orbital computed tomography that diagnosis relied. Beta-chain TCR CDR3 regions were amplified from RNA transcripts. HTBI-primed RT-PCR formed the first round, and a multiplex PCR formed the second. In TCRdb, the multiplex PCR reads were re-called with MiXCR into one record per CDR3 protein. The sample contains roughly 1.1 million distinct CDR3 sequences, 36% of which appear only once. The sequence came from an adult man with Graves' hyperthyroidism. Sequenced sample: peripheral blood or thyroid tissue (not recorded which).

CDR3 bases: TGTGCCAGCAGTTCCGGCGCAGGCGGCAATCAGCCCCAGCATTTT. Amino acids: CASSSGAGGNQPQHF. The chain links TRBV19 to TRBJ1-5, with D unclear. This CDR3 region has 15 residues. V lost 9 bases and J lost 2, with 17 bases in between. Per germline, CDR1 LNHDA and CDR2 SQIVND (reference sequence).